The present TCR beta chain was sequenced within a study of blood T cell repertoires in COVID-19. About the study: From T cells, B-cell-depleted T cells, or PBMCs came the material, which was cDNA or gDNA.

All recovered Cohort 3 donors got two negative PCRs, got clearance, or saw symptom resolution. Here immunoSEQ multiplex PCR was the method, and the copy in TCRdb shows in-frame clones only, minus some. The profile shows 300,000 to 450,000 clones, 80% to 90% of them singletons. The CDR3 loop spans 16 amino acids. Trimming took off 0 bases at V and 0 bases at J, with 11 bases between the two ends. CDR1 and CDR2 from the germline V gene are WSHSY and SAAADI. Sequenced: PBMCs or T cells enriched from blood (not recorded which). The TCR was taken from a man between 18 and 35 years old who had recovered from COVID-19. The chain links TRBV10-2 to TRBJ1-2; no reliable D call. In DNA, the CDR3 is TGCGCCAGCAGTGAGTCGAAGTTTCAGGCTAACTATGGCTACACCTTC. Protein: CASSESKFQANYGYTF.